This TCR beta chain was documented in a study of technical replicates of blood from several donors. The repertoire was sequenced with immunoSEQ multiplex PCR; TCRdb's copy has only in-frame clones and lacks some. This table holds about 100,000 clones, around 95% found once. V dropped 5 bases and J dropped 0 bases, with 11 bases sitting between them. This CDR3 has 15 amino acids. Germline V gene sequence: CDR1 MNHEY, CDR2 SVGAGI. The sample was T cells isolated from PBMCs. The chain has TRBV6-5 and TRBJ1-3; a possible D gene is TRBD1 (6 bases). The receptor was isolated from a human donor in good health. The DNA of the CDR3 is TGTGCCAGCAGTCACAGGGTTACCTCTGGAAACACCATATATTTT. It yields the protein CASSHRVTSGNTIYF.